This entry is about one T cell receptor (beta chain). The sample belongs to a study of blood T cell repertoires in COVID-19. Turning to the study itself: Acute-phase and convalescent COVID-19 samples originated in the United States, Italy and Spain. From T cells, B-cell-depleted T cells, or PBMCs came the material, which was cDNA or gDNA.

CDR1 is WSHSY, CDR2 SAAADI, per germline. The ends lost 7 bases at V and 4 bases at J; junction bases unmatched: 4. The CDR3 loop spans 14 amino acids. TCRdb's table, derived via immunoSEQ multiplex PCR, lists solely in-frame clones and lacks some. The table includes tens of thousands of clones, 90% detected once. The sequenced material came from peripheral blood. The chain couples TRBV10-2 to TRBJ2-2; 9 nucleotides agree with TRBD1. This sequence was found in a man aged 45-65 years with acute or convalescent COVID-19. Here the CDR3 reads CASIEQGATGELFF. The CDR3 DNA reads TGCGCCAGCATCGAACAGGGGGCCACCGGGGAGCTGTTTTTT.